These 19 T cell receptor beta chains originate from one sample sequenced in a study of T-cell memory formation after mild COVID-19 (dated by TCRdb to the early 2020s). Library construction relied on 5' RACE. Sequencer: Illumina NovaSeq 6000. TCRdb trimmed the raw reads at Q25, called clones with MiXCR and kept productive beta chains. One record per CDR3 amino acid sequence lists the most common genes and DNA. The sample records around 200,000 distinct CDR3 sequences, 10% to 13% of which are singletons. The ten largest clones represent 3% of the sample. Sequences were obtained from PBMCs or a T cell subset sorted from them (not recorded which). These receptors were collected from a man aged 18 to 30 who had mild COVID-19 (a few samples of this study predate the infection). The sample titles of this study are shuffled in the database, so cell type and time point are left out; the donor was told from shared clones.

There are a few counts of this clonotype. The genes are TRBV7-2 and TRBJ2-4, with D perhaps assigned TRBD1 or TRBD2 (5 bases each). V lost 8 bases to trimming and J lost 0 bases, with 11 bases between them. The germline CDR1 and CDR2 sequences are SGHTA and FQGNSA. There are 14 residues in the CDR3. CDR3 residues: CASGLRGAKNIQYF. CDR3 nucleotides: TGTGCCAGCGGGTTGAGGGGAGCCAAAAACATTCAGTACTTC.

This clonotype has a handful of counts. The gene calls are TRBV4-3 and TRBJ2-3; 11 bases fit TRBD2. CDR3 length: 17 residues. Germline assignment: CDR1 LGHNA and CDR2 YSLEER. V shed 4 bases and J 5 bases; nucleotides not matched to a gene: 11. The CDR3, as DNA: TGCGCCAGCAGCCCCCTCCGTAGCGGGGGGGCCGGAGATACGCAGTATTTT. This translates into CASSPLRSGGAGDTQYF.

In this sample, this clonotype turned up a few times. The chain couples TRBV5-1 to TRBJ2-2; maybe TRBD1 (5 bases). The CDR3 extends over 14 amino acids. Germline lookup yields CDR1 SGHRS and CDR2 YFSETQ. Trimming shortened V by 2 bases and J by 6 bases, and 11 bases separated the two germline ends. The CDR3 region is CASSFGRASGELFF. CDR3 DNA: TGCGCCAGCAGCTTTGGCAGGGCCTCCGGGGAGCTGTTTTTT.

This clonotype was seen only a few times. The chain is built from TRBV7-2 and TRBJ1-2; D is undetermined. Germline assignment: CDR1 SGHTA and CDR2 FQGNSA. The CDR3 totals 15 residues. V shed 3 bases and J shed 4 bases, with 15 bases lying between them. Here the CDR3 DNA reads TGTGCCAGCAGCTTGCAGGTGACTTCTCTCTATGGCTACACCTTC. Amino acid sequence: CASSLQVTSLYGYTF.

This clonotype has more than one count but fewer than ten. J is TRBJ1-2 and V is TRBV7-9, with D possibly being TRBD1 (6 bases). V dropped 4 bases and J dropped 7 bases, with 13 bases sitting between them. CDR1 SEHNR and CDR2 FQNEAQ come from the germline V gene (reference sequence). The length of the CDR3 is 13 residues. CDR3 residues: CASSSQGNGGYTF. In DNA, the CDR3 is TGTGCCAGCAGCTCCCAGGGGAACGGTGGCTACACCTTC.

This clonotype was observed a handful of times. This chain connects TRBV9 to TRBJ2-1; possible D gene TRBD2, 6 bases. The CDR3 contains 17 residues. Trimming took off 4 bases at V and 0 bases at J, with 17 bases between the two ends. Germline-derived CDR1 and CDR2 are SGDLS and YYNGEE. CDR3 in amino acids: CASSYHPLATSYNEQFF. In DNA form, the CDR3 reads TGTGCCAGCAGCTACCACCCCCTAGCGACCTCCTACAATGAGCAGTTCTTC.

This clonotype came up a few times. This sequence joins TRBV2 and TRBJ1-5, with D unresolved. The CDR3 is 16 residues long. Trimming left V 5 bases short and J 2 bases short, with 16 bases between. The germline CDR1 and CDR2 sequences are SNHLY and FYNNEI. The CDR3 loop reads CASSFSSNRGNQPQHF. As DNA, the CDR3 is TGTGCCAGCAGTTTTAGTTCAAACCGCGGCAATCAGCCCCAGCATTTT.

This clonotype has just a few counts. The chain joins TRBV9 to TRBJ2-1, with D tentatively TRBD1 or TRBD2 (6 bases each). V lost 0 bases, J lost 4 bases, and 11 bases lay in between. There are 15 residues in the CDR3. The germline gives CDR1 SGDLS, CDR2 YYNGEE. The CDR3 coding sequence is TGTGCCAGCAGCGTAGTAGGGGGGATGTACAATGAGCAGTTCTTC. Translated: CASSVVGGMYNEQFF.

This clonotype has more than one count but fewer than ten. The genes are TRBV20-1 and TRBJ2-3; TRBD2 aligns across 14 bases. From germline, CDR1 is DFQATT and CDR2 SNEGSKA (reference sequence). Germline trimming cut 6 bases from V and 0 bases from J; bases unmatched to any gene: 2. The CDR3 has 15 amino acids. The CDR3 DNA is TGCAGTGCCGGACTAGCGGGGGGTAGCACAGATACGCAGTATTTT. Amino acids: CSAGLAGGSTDTQYF.

This clonotype was counted between two and nine times. The chain is built from TRBV5-1 and TRBJ2-2; the D gene could be TRBD1 or TRBD2 (5 bases each). This CDR3 region has 13 residues. The V gene lost 5 bases and the J gene lost 6 bases, with 11 bases spanning the gap. The germline V gene encodes CDR1 SGHRS and CDR2 YFSETQ. As DNA, the CDR3 is TGCGCCAGCAGGGGGGATTACCCCGGGGAGCTGTTTTTT. Protein product: CASRGDYPGELFF.

This clonotype has only a few counts. The chain joins TRBV28 to TRBJ1-2; possibly TRBD1 for D (5 bases). Between the trimmed V and J ends, which lost 6 bases and 0 bases, there was a span of 8 bases. Germline CDR1 reads MDHEN; CDR2 reads SYDVKM. CDR3 length equals 13 residues. CDR3 region: CASRTDPNYGYTF. Written as DNA, the CDR3 is TGTGCCAGCAGGACAGACCCTAACTATGGCTACACCTTC.

CDR3 amino acids: CASNREVDEKLFF. The DNA of the CDR3 is TGCGCCAGCAACCGCGAGGTGGATGAAAAACTGTTTTTT. The rearrangement uses TRBV10-1 and TRBJ1-4; D gene uncertain. The V and J ends lost 7 bases and 6 bases respectively, with 12 bases between them. The V gene's germline CDR1 is WNHNN and CDR2 SYGVQD (reference sequence). CDR3 length equals 13 residues.

This clonotype was seen more than once but under ten times. The chain couples TRBV18 to TRBJ2-1; the D is unclear. There are 12 residues in the CDR3. V was cut by 5 bases and J by 9 bases, with 11 bases left in between. Germline CDR1 KGHSH, CDR2 LQKENI. The CDR3 DNA is TGTGCCAGCTCAACCACCATGGGTGAGCAGTTCTTC. Amino acids: CASSTTMGEQFF.

This clonotype was observed a few times. For the CDR3, the DNA is TGTGCCAGCAGTTCGTCCGGACCCACAGATACGCAGTATTTT. Its protein product is CASSSSGPTDTQYF. The chain employs TRBV28 and TRBJ2-3; D is undetermined. Germline-derived CDR1 and CDR2 are MDHEN and SYDVKM. The CDR3 totals 14 residues. V was pared by 4 bases and J by 2 bases, with 10 bases between.

The rearrangement links TRBV6-5 to TRBJ1-2; maybe TRBD1 (6 bases). The germline gives CDR1 MNHEY, CDR2 SVGAGI. CDR3 length: 19 residues. The germline V and J ends were trimmed by 0 bases and 1 base, with 21 bases remaining between them. This CDR3 is CASSYSTIGGRGINYGYTF. In nucleotides, the CDR3 is TGTGCCAGCAGTTACTCGACAATCGGGGGCCGGGGTATTAACTATGGCTACACCTTC.

This clonotype was seen a few times. Here the CDR3 reads CASSLDRGPGANVLTF. CDR3 in DNA: TGTGCCAGCAGCCTGGACAGGGGACCTGGGGCCAACGTCCTGACTTTC. This chain links TRBV6-1 with TRBJ2-6; 9 bases agree with TRBD1. The CDR3 sequence is 16 residues long. V was pared by 6 bases and J by 2 bases, with 5 bases of the junction left unmatched. Germline CDR1 MNHNS, CDR2 SASEGT.

The CDR3 nucleotides read TGCGCCAGCAGCTTGGAAGGGGGAGCTTACAATGAGCAGTTCTTC. Protein sequence: CASSLEGGAYNEQFF. This chain links TRBV5-1 with TRBJ2-1, with D possibly being TRBD1 (6 bases). CDR1 and CDR2 (germline): SGHRS, YFSETQ. V was clipped by 0 bases and J by 4 bases, with 11 bases between them. This CDR3 has 15 amino acids. Full variable domain (outside the CDR3, taken from reference TRBV5-1 and TRBJ2-1): KAGVTQTPRYLIKTRGQQVTLSCSPISGHRSVSWYQQTPGQGLQFLFEYFSETQRNKGNFPGRFSGRQFSNSRSEMNVSTLELGDSALYLCASSLEGGAYNEQFFGPGTRLTVL.

In its sample, this clonotype was seen many times. The rearrangement links TRBV7-3 to TRBJ2-7; 10 nucleotides align to TRBD2. Germline CDR1 SGHTA, CDR2 FQGTGA. The CDR3 extends over 14 amino acids. With 2 bases clipped from V and 2 bases from J, the junction kept 0 bases outside the gene matches. The CDR3 DNA reads TGTGCCAGCAGCTTACTAGCGGGGGCCTACGAGCAGTACTTC. Protein product: CASSLLAGAYEQYF.

This clonotype was detected only a few times. The rearrangement uses TRBV6-6 and TRBJ2-3; 11 nucleotides align to TRBD2. This CDR3 has 13 residues. V dropped 7 bases and J dropped 6; count of bases not matched to a gene: 3. From germline, CDR1 is MNHNY and CDR2 SVGAGI (reference sequence). CDR3 DNA sequence: TGTGCCAGCACACTAGCGGGGGCCGATACGCAGTATTTT. It translates to CASTLAGADTQYF.